The clone carrying this T cell receptor beta chain was observed a few times. Its target is not known. The data originate from a study of identical twins. General observations from the study: Out-of-frame TCR alpha sharing in monozygotic twins exceeded recombination model predictions. When twins shared out-of-frame alpha sequences, those sequences had excess low generation probability.

TCRdb recomputed calls from the 5' RACE reads with MiXCR, one row per CDR3 protein. The sample contains 500,000 to 600,000 distinct CDR3 sequences, roughly a fifth of which appear only once. Germline CDR1 and CDR2: MDHEN and SYDVKM. The V segment lost 6 bases and the J segment 6 bases; nucleotides outside the gene matches: 9. This CDR3 region has 15 residues. The same specimen was also included in a second study, on T cells expressing NK-cell markers. That report notes: Several of the experiments relied on an anti-gamma-delta TCR antibody so that only alpha-beta TCR T cells were sorted. In a few donors, dominant clonotypes made up 28.3-60.1% of CD3+CD56-NKG2C+ cells.

The sequenced material came from CD4+ T cells sorted from blood. The chain is built from TRBV28 and TRBJ2-7; 12 bases line up with TRBD2. This receptor was identified in a woman between 18 and 30 years old in good health. CDR3 region: CASSSRASGRGEQYF. The DNA for the CDR3 is TGTGCCAGCAGCTCTCGGGCTAGCGGGAGGGGCGAGCAGTACTTC.